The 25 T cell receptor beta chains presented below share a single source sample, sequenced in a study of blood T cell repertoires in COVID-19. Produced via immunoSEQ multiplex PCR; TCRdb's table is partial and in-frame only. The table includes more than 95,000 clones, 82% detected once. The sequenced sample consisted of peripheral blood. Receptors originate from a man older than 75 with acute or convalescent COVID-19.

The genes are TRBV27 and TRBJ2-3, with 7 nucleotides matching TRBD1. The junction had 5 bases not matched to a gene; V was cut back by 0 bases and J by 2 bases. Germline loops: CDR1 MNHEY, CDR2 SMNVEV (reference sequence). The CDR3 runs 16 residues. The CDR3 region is CASSLSMGTDTDTQYF. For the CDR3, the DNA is TGTGCCAGCAGTTTATCAATGGGGACAGACACAGATACGCAGTATTTT.

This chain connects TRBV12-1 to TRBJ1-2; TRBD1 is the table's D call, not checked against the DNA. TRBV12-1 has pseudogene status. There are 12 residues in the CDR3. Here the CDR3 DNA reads TGTGCCAGCAGCTTTCAGGCGTGCGGCTACACCTTC. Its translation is CASSFQACGYTF.

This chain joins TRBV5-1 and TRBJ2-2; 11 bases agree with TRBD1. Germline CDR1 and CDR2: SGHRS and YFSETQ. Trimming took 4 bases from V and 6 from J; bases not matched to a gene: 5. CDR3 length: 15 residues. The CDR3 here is CASSRTGGESGELFF. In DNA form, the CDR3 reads TGCGCCAGCAGCCGGACAGGGGGCGAATCCGGGGAGCTGTTTTTT.

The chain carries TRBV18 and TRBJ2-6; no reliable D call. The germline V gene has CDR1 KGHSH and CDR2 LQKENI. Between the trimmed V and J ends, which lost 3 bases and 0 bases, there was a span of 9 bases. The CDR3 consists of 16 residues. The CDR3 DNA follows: TGTGCCAGCTCACCGTCCGTCCCCTCTGGGGCCAACGTCCTGACTTTC. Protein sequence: CASSPSVPSGANVLTF.

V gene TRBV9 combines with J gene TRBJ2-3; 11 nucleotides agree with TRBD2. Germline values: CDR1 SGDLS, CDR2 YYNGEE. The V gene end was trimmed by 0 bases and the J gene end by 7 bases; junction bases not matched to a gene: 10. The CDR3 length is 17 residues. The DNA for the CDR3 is TGTGCCAGCAGCGTAGCTAGTAGCGGGAGGGCAATATATACGCAGTATTTT. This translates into CASSVASSGRAIYTQYF.

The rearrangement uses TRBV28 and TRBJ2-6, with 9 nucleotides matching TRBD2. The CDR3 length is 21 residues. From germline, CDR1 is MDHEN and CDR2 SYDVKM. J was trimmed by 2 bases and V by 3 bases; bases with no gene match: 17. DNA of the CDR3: TGTGCCAGCAGTTTGAATGCCGGGACTAGCTTGTGGGATCCTGGGGCCAACGTCCTGACTTTC. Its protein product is CASSLNAGTSLWDPGANVLTF.

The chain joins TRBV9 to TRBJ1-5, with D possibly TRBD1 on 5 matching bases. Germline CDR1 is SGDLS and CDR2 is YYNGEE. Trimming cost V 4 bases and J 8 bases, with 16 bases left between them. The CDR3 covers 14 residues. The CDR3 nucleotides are TGTGCCAGCAGCCTGGAAGGGGCAGGTAAGCCCCAGCATTTT. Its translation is CASSLEGAGKPQHF.

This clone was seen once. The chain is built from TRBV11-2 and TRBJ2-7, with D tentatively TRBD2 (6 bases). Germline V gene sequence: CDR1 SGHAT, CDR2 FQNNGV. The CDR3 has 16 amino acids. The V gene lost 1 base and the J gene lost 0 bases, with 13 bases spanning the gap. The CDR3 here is CASSLVGGPSSYEQYF. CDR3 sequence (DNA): TGTGCCAGCAGCTTAGTGGGGGGACCGAGCTCCTACGAGCAGTACTTC.

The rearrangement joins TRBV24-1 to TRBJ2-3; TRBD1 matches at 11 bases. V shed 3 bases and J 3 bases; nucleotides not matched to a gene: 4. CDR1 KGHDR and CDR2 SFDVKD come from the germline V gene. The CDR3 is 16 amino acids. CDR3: CATSDGTGGKTDTQYF. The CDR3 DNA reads TGTGCCACCAGTGATGGGACAGGGGGAAAGACAGATACGCAGTATTTT.

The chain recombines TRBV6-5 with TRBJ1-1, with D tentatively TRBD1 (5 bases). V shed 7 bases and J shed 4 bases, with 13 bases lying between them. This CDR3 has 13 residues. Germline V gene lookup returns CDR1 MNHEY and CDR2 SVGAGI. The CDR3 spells CASTNRGSTEAFF. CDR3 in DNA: TGTGCCAGCACCAATCGGGGGAGCACTGAAGCTTTCTTT.

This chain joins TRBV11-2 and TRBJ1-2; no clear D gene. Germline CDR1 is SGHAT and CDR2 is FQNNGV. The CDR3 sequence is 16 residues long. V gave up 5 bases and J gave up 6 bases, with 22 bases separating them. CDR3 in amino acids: CASSPPGAKYSDGYTF. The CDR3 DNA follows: TGTGCCAGCAGCCCCCCGGGAGCCAAGTACTCTGATGGCTACACCTTC.

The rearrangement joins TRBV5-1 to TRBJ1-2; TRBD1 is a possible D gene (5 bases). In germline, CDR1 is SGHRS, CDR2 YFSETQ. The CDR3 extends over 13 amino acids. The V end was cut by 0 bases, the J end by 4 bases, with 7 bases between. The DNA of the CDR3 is TGCGCCAGCAGCTTGGGGGGCGGCTATGGCTACACCTTC. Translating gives CASSLGGGYGYTF.

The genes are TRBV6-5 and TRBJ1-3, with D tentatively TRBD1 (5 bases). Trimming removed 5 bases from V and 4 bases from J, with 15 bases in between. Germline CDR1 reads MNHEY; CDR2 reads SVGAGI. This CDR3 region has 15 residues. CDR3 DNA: TGTGCCAGCAGTCATAGGGGCTTACGGGGAAACACCATATATTTT. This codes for CASSHRGLRGNTIYF.

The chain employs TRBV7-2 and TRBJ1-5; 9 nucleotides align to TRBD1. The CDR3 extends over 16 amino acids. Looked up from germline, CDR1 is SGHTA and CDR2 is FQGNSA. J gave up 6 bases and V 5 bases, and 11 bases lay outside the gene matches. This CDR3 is CASSPLTGGAGQPQHF. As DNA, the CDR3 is TGTGCCAGCAGCCCACTTACAGGGGGCGCGGGTCAGCCCCAGCATTTT.

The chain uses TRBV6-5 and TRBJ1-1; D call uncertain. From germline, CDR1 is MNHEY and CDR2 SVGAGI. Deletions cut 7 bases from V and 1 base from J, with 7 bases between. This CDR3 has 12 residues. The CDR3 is CASTPRNTEAFF. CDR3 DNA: TGTGCCAGCACCCCTCGGAACACTGAAGCTTTCTTT.

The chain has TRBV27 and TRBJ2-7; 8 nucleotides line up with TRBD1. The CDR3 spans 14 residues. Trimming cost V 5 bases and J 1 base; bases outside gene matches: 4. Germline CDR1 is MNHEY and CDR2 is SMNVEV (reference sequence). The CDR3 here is CASSQRDRSYEQYF. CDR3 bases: TGTGCCAGCAGTCAACGGGACAGGTCCTACGAGCAGTACTTC.

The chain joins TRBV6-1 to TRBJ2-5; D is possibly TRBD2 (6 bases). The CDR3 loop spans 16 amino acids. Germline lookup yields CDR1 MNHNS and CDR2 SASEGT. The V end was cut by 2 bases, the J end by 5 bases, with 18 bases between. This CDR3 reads CASSERSGRSGETQYF. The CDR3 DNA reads TGTGCCAGCAGTGAAAGGAGCGGGCGAAGCGGCGAGACCCAGTACTTC.

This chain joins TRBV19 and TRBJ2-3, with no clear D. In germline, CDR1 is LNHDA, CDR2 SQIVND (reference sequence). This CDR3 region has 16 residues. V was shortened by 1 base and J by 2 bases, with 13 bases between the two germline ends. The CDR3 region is CASSIAPQLSTDTQYF. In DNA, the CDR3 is TGTGCCAGTAGTATAGCTCCTCAACTATCCACAGATACGCAGTATTTT.

This chain's CDR3 is CACRGGVSKGTEAFF. CDR3 in DNA: TGTGCCTGCCGCGGAGGAGTTAGTAAAGGCACTGAAGCTTTCTTT. The chain recombines TRBV5-4 with TRBJ1-1, with unresolved D. The CDR3 loop spans 15 amino acids. CDR1 and CDR2 from the germline V gene are SGHNT and YYREEE (reference sequence). V lost 10 bases, J lost 4 bases, and 23 bases lay in between.

DNA of the CDR3: TGTGCCAGCAGTGTCCCAGGCCCCGGGGGTGAAAAACTGTTTTTT. Translated: CASSVPGPGGEKLFF. The rearrangement uses TRBV25-1 and TRBJ1-4, with a possible D match to TRBD1 (5 bases). This CDR3 has 15 amino acids. Germline-derived CDR1 and CDR2 are MGHDK and SYGVNS. The V end lost 4 bases, the J end lost 7 bases, and 16 bases lay between the germline ends.

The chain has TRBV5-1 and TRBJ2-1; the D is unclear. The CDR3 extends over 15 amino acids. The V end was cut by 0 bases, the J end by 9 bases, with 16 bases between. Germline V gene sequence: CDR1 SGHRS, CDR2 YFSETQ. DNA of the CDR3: TGCGCCAGCAGCTTGGCGTCAGGTATGGCCGGTGAGCAGTTCTTC. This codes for CASSLASGMAGEQFF.

Here the CDR3 DNA reads TGTGCCAGCAGTACAGAGTACGAGCAGTACTTC. Amino acids: CASSTEYEQYF. The chain combines TRBV2 with TRBJ2-7; D is uncertain. CDR1 and CDR2 from the germline V gene are SNHLY and FYNNEI. This CDR3 is 11 amino acids long. The V and J ends lost 5 bases and 4 bases respectively, with 6 bases between them.

The CDR3 region has the DNA TGTGCCAGCAGCGGTACTCAATTGGGCCATACGCAGTATTTT. Amino acid sequence: CASSGTQLGHTQYF. The chain has TRBV9 and TRBJ2-3; D gene ambiguous. The germline CDR1 and CDR2 sequences are SGDLS and YYNGEE. The CDR3 consists of 14 residues. V was shortened by 3 bases and J by 7 bases, with 15 bases between the two germline ends. Full variable domain (remainder filled in from reference TRBV9 and TRBJ2-3): DSGVTQTPKHLITATGQRVTLRCSPRSGDLSVYWYQQSLDQGLQFLIQYYNGEERAKGNILERFSAQQFPDLHSELNLSSLELGDSALYFCASSGTQLGHTQYFGPGTRLTVL.

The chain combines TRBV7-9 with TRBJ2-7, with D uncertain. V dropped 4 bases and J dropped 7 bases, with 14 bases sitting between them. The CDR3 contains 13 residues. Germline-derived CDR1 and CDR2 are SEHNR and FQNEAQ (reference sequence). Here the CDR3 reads CASSSQLDKEQYF. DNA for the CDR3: TGTGCCAGCAGCTCCCAGCTCGACAAGGAGCAGTACTTC.

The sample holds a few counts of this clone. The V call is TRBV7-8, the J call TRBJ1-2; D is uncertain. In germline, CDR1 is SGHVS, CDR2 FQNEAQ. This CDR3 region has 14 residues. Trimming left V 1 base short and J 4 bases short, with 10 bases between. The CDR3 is CASSLVGGGYGYTF. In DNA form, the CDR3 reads TGTGCCAGCAGCTTAGTGGGAGGAGGCTATGGCTACACCTTC.